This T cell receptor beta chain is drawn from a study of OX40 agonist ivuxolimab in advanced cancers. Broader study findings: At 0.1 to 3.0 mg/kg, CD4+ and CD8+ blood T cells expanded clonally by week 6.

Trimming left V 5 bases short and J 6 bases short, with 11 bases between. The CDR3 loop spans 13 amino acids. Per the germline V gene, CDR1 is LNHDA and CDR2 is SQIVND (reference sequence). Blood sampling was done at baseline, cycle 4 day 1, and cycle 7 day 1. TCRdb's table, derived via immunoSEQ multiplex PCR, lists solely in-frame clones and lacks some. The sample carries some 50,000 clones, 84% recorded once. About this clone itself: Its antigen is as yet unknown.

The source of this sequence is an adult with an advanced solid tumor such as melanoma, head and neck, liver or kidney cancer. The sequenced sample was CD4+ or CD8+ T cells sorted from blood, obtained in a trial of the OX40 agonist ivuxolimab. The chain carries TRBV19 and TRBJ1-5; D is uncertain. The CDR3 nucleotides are TGTGCCAGTAGTGCACGTGGGTCTCAGCCCCAGCATTTT. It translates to CASSARGSQPQHF.